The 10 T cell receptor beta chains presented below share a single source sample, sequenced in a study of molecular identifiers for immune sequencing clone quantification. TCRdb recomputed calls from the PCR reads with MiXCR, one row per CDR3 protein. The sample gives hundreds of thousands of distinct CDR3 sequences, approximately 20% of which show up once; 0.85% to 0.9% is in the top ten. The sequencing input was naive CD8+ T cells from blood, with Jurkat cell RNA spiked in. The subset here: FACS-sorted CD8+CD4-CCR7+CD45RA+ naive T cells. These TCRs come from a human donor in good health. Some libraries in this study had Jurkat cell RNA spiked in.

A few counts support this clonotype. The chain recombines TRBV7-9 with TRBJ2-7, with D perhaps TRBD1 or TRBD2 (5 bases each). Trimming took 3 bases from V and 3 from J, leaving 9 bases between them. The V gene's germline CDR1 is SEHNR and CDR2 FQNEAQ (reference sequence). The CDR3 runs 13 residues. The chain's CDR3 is CASSLGDLYEQYF. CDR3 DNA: TGTGCCAGCAGCTTGGGGGACCTCTACGAGCAGTACTTC.

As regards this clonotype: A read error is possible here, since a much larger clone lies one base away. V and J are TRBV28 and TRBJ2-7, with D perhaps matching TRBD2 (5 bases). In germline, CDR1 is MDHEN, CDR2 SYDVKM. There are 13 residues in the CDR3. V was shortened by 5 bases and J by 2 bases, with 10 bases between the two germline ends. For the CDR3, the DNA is TGTGCCAGCAGTACTAGACGAACCTACGAGCAGTACTTC. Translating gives CASSTRRTYEQYF.

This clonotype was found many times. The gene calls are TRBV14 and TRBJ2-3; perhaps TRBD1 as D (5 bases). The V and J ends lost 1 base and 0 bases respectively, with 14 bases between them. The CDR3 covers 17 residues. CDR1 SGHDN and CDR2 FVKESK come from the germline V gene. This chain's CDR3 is CASSQVFVAGSTDTQYF. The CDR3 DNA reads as TGTGCCAGCAGCCAAGTCTTCGTGGCAGGGAGCACAGATACGCAGTATTTT.

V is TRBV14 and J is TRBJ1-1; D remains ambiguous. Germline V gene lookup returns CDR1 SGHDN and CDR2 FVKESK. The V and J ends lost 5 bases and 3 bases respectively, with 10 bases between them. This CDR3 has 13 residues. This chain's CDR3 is CASSAERDTEAFF. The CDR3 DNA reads TGTGCCAGCAGCGCGGAGCGGGACACTGAAGCTTTCTTT.

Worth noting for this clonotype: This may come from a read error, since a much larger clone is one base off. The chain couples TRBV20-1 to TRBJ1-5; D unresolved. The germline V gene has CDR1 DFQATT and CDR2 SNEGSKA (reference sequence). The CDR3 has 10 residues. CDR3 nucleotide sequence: TGCGGTAAAAGACGGGGGCCCCAGCATTTT. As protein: CGKRRGPQHF.

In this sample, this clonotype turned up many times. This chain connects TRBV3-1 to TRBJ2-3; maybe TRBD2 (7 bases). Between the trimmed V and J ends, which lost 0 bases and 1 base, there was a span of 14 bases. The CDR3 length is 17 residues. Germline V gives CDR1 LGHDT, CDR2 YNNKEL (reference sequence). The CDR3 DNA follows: TGTGCCAGCAGCCAAGACGGGGGGCAACGAGGCACAGATACGCAGTATTTT. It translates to CASSQDGGQRGTDTQYF.

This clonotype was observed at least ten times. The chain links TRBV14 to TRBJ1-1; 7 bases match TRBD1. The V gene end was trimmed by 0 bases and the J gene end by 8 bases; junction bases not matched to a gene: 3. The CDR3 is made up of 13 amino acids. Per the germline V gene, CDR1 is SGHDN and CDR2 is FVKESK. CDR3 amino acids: CASSQEGDREAFF. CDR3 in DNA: TGTGCCAGCAGCCAAGAAGGGGACAGAGAAGCTTTCTTT.

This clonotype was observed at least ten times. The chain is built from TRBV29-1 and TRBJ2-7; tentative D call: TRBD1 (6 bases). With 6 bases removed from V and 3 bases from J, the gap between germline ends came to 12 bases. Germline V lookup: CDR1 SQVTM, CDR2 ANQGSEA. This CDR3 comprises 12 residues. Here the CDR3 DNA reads TGCAGCGTCGCCCAACAGGGCTACGAGCAGTACTTC. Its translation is CSVAQQGYEQYF.

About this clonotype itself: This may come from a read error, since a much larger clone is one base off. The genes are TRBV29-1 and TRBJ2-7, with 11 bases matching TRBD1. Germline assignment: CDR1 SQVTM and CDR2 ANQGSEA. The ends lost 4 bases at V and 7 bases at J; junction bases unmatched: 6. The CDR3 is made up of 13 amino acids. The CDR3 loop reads CSVAGQGAVEQYF. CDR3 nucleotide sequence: TGCAGCGTTGCTGGACAGGGGGCGGTTGAGCAGTACTTC.

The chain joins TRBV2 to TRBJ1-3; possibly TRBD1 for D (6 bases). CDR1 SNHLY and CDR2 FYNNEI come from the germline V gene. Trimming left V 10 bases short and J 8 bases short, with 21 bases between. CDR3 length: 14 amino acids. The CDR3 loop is CAKETGPSGDTIYF. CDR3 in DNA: TGTGCCAAAGAAACAGGGCCCTCAGGAGACACCATATATTTT.